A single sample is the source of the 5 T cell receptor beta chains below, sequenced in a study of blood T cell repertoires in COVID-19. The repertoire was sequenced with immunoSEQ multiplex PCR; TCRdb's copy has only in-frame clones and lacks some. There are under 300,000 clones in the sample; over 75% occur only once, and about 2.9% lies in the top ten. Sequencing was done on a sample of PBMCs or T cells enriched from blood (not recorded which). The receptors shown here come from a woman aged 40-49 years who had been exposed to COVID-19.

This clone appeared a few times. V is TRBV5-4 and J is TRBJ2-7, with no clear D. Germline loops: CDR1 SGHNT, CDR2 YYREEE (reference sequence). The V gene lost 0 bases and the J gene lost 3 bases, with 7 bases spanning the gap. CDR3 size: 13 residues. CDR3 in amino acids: CASSLETGYEQYF. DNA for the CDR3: TGTGCCAGCAGCTTGGAGACTGGCTACGAGCAGTACTTC.

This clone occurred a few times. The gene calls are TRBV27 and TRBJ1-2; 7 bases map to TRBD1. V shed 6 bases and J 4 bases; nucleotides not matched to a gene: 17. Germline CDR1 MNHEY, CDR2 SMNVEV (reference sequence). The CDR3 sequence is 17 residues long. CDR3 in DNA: TGTGCCAGCAGAACCCAGGGTCCCACAGGGGTCTTCTATGGCTACACCTTC. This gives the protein CASRTQGPTGVFYGYTF.

CDR3 residues: CASSGLAGGPSIDTQYF. The CDR3, as DNA: TGTGCCAGCAGCGGACTAGCGGGAGGGCCGTCAATAGATACGCAGTATTTT. The chain employs TRBV6-2 or TRBV6-3 and TRBJ2-3; 15 nucleotides line up with TRBD2. In germline, CDR1 is MNHEY, CDR2 SVGEGT. CDR3 length equals 17 residues. J lost 5 bases, V lost 6 bases, and 9 bases had no gene match.

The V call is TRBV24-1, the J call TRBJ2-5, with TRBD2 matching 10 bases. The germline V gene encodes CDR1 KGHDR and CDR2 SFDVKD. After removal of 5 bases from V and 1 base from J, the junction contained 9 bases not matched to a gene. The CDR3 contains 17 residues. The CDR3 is CATSGWVAGGIQETQYF. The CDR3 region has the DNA TGTGCCACCAGTGGGTGGGTAGCGGGGGGCATCCAAGAGACCCAGTACTTC.

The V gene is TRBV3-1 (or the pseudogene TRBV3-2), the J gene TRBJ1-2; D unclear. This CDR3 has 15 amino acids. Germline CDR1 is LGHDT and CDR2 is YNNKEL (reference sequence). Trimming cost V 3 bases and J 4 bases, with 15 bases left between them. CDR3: CASSHPGSPGYGYTF. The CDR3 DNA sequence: TGTGCCAGCAGCCACCCCGGTAGCCCGGGCTATGGCTACACCTTC.